This is a list of T cell receptor beta chains from one sample in a study of glioma-infiltrating T cells after dendritic cell vaccination. Generated by immunoSEQ multiplex PCR, the TCRdb table keeps only in-frame clones and is missing some. The table shows tens of thousands of clones, with around 84% occurring only once. The sample was blood, taken after dendritic cell vaccination. The source of these receptors is a human donor with glioblastoma. CDR3s include the opening cysteine and the closing phenylalanine or tryptophan. A D gene is named only where the DNA matches it firmly. The size field is filled for only some rows; it gives once, few, many or a size class.

D	size	V	J	CDR3	DNA
TRBD2	.	TRBV9	TRBJ2-1	CASSGGTSGGAIGEQFF	TGTGCCAGCAGCGGTGGGACTAGCGGGGGGGCCATCGGTGAGCAGTTCTTC
.	.	TRBV9	TRBJ1-2	CASSREYGYTF	TGTGCCAGCAGCCGGGAATATGGCTACACCTTC
TRBD1	once	TRBV9	TRBJ1-1	CASGSTGTGSTEAFF	TGTGCCAGCGGTTCCACCGGGACAGGGTCCACTGAAGCTTTCTTT
TRBD1	once	TRBV7-2	TRBJ2-2	CASSRTGANTGELFF	TGTGCCAGCAGCAGGACAGGGGCAAACACCGGGGAGCTGTTTTTT
.	few	TRBV6-5	TRBJ2-6	CASSEGAGANVLTF	TGTGCCAGCAGTGAGGGGGCTGGGGCCAACGTCCTGACTTTC
.	.	TRBV28	TRBJ1-2	CASSLRGYGYTF	TGTGCCAGCAGTTTACGCGGTTATGGCTACACCTTC
.	.	TRBV11-1	TRBJ1-4	CASSPGQTTNEKLFF	TGTGCCAGCAGCCCCGGACAGACAACTAATGAAAAACTGTTTTTT
.	.	TRBV19	TRBJ2-2	CASRGRPNTGELFF	TGTGCCAGTAGAGGCAGGCCGAACACCGGGGAGCTGTTTTTT
.	.	TRBV28	TRBJ1-5	CATTLVGNQPQHF	TGTGCCACCACTTTAGTCGGCAATCAGCCCCAGCATTTT
.	.	TRBV6-1	TRBJ1-5	CASSETGNNQPQHF	TGTGCCAGCAGTGAAACAGGTAACAATCAGCCCCAGCATTTT
.	.	TRBV4-3	TRBJ1-6	CASSQFTGGSYNSPLHF	TGCGCCAGCAGCCAATTTACCGGCGGTTCCTATAATTCACCCCTCCACTTT
.	.	TRBV6-5	TRBJ2-2	CASSSRKRNTGELFF	TGTGCCAGCAGCTCCCGGAAGCGGAACACCGGGGAGCTGTTTTTT
TRBD1	.	TRBV29-1	TRBJ2-3	CSVTGQGADTQYF	TGCAGCGTTACCGGACAGGGAGCAGATACGCAGTATTTT
TRBD1	once	TRBV19	TRBJ1-5	CASTSDRGLLQPQHF	TGTGCCAGTACCTCGGACAGGGGGCTCTTACAGCCCCAGCATTTT
.	.	TRBV7-2	TRBJ2-7	CASSLQGSHPEQYF	TGTGCCAGCAGTCTACAGGGTTCCCATCCCGAGCAGTACTTC
TRBD2	.	TRBV5-1	TRBJ2-7	CASSPLSSGSGLEQYF	TGCGCCAGCAGCCCTTTGAGTAGCGGGAGCGGTCTCGAGCAGTACTTC
.	.	TRBV11-2	TRBJ2-3	CASSRTDTQYF	TGTGCCAGCAGCCGGACAGATACGCAGTATTTT
.	.	TRBV29-1	TRBJ2-7	CSAGGVREQYF	TGCAGCGCAGGAGGGGTACGCGAGCAGTACTTC
TRBD1	.	TRBV13	TRBJ1-1	CASSSITGGWTEAFF	TGTGCCAGCAGCAGTATAACAGGGGGTTGGACTGAAGCTTTCTTT
TRBD2	.	TRBV29-1	TRBJ2-1	CSVEAGGPYTYNEQFF	TGCAGCGTTGAGGCGGGAGGGCCGTATACCTACAATGAGCAGTTCTTC
TRBD1	.	TRBV28	TRBJ1-5	CASSDGTGLGGPQHF	TGTGCCAGCAGCGATGGGACAGGCTTGGGGGGGCCCCAGCATTTT
.	.	TRBV9	TRBJ1-5	CASSPGSGNQPQHF	TGTGCCAGCAGCCCAGGGTCGGGCAATCAGCCCCAGCATTTT
.	.	TRBV7-9	TRBJ2-1	CASSLAGQLVGSYNEQFF	TGTGCCAGCAGCTTAGCGGGTCAACTAGTTGGCTCCTACAATGAGCAGTTCTTC
.	.	TRBV30	TRBJ1-5	CAWSPASGKGQPQHF	TGTGCCTGGAGCCCTGCCTCCGGGAAGGGTCAGCCCCAGCATTTT
.	.	TRBV4-1	TRBJ2-6	CASSQMGGGAGANVLTF	TGCGCCAGCAGCCAAATGGGGGGGGGCGCTGGGGCCAACGTCCTGACTTTC
.	.	TRBV14	TRBJ1-4	CASSQDQVREKLFF	TGTGCCAGCAGCCAAGACCAGGTAAGAGAAAAACTGTTTTTT
.	.	TRBV6-1	TRBJ2-2	CASRQGWTGELFF	TGTGCCAGCAGACAGGGTTGGACCGGGGAGCTGTTTTTT
.	.	TRBV5-8	TRBJ1-1	CASSLGLTVEAFF	TGTGCCAGCAGCTTGGGTCTGACAGTTGAAGCTTTCTTT
.	.	TRBV27	TRBJ2-2	CASSTVSGLNTGELFF	TGTGCCAGCAGTACGGTGTCAGGGTTGAACACCGGGGAGCTGTTTTTT
.	.	TRBV2	TRBJ2-7	CASSVGGGKYEQYF	TGTGCCAGCAGTGTGGGAGGGGGTAAATACGAGCAGTACTTC
.	.	TRBV7-3	TRBJ2-2	CASSAYANTGELFF	TGTGCCAGCAGCGCGTACGCGAACACCGGGGAGCTGTTTTTT
TRBD1	.	TRBV5-1	TRBJ1-5	CASSLTGTGQPQHF	TGCGCCAGCAGCCTGACAGGGACCGGTCAGCCCCAGCATTTT
.	.	TRBV5-1	TRBJ1-3	CASSLDLAGLSGNTIYF	TGCGCCAGCAGCTTGGATCTGGCAGGCCTCTCTGGAAACACCATATATTTT
TRBD1	.	TRBV10-3	TRBJ2-7	CAISDDQDRDYEQYF	TGTGCCATCAGTGATGATCAGGACAGGGACTACGAGCAGTACTTC
TRBD1	.	TRBV29-1	TRBJ1-2	CSGGGTAYGYTF	TGCAGCGGTGGCGGGACAGCATATGGCTACACCTTC
.	.	TRBV27	TRBJ2-3	CASSTAEGMDTQYF	TGTGCCAGCAGTACAGCCGAGGGCATGGATACGCAGTATTTT
.	.	TRBV5-1	TRBJ2-3	CASSLRIQGNTDTQYF	TGCGCCAGCAGTTTACGAATTCAGGGGAACACAGATACGCAGTATTTT
TRBD2	.	TRBV9	TRBJ2-4	CASSVIGSGGKNIQYF	TGTGCCAGCAGCGTAATTGGTAGCGGGGGAAAAAACATTCAGTACTTC
.	.	TRBV7-6	TRBJ2-5	CASSLTGIRQETQYF	TGTGCCAGCAGCCTCACAGGGATTCGCCAAGAGACCCAGTACTTC
TRBD1	.	TRBV19	TRBJ2-7	CASSSGTGAYEQYF	TGTGCCAGTAGCTCAGGGACAGGAGCCTACGAGCAGTACTTC
TRBD1	.	TRBV4-1	TRBJ1-1	CASSQGQGLTTEAFF	TGCGCCAGCAGCCAAGGACAGGGGCTCACCACTGAAGCTTTCTTT
.	.	TRBV5-6	TRBJ2-3	CASSLGSHTDTQYF	TGTGCCAGCAGCTTGGGTTCACACACAGATACGCAGTATTTT
.	.	TRBV4-1	TRBJ1-2	CASSQVGGTGYTF	TGCGCCAGCAGCCAAGTTGGGGGGACTGGCTACACCTTC
TRBD2	.	TRBV6-1	TRBJ2-7	CASSAKTNIAGGPVYEQYF	TGTGCCAGCAGTGCGAAAACCAATATAGCGGGAGGGCCTGTCTACGAGCAGTACTTC
.	.	TRBV6-6	TRBJ2-7	CASSWYTGSYEQYF	TGTGCCAGCAGTTGGTATACGGGGAGCTACGAGCAGTACTTC
.	.	TRBV7-9	TRBJ2-7	CASTEVGHEQYF	TGTGCCAGCACCGAGGTCGGCCACGAGCAGTACTTC
TRBD1	.	TRBV7-2	TRBJ1-5	CASSRQGSNQPQHF	TGTGCCAGCAGCAGACAGGGGAGCAATCAGCCCCAGCATTTT
.	.	TRBV11-3	TRBJ1-1	CASSSRGGAAEAFF	TGTGCCAGCAGCTCTCGCGGCGGGGCGGCTGAAGCTTTCTTT
TRBD2	.	TRBV15	TRBJ2-7	CATSSGGLAARTPFEQYF	TGTGCCACCAGCAGTGGGGGACTAGCGGCTCGAACTCCATTCGAGCAGTACTTC
.	.	TRBV7-9	TRBJ2-1	CASSLSGSREQFF	TGTGCCAGCAGCTTAAGTGGGAGTAGGGAGCAGTTCTTC
.	.	TRBV4-3	TRBJ1-1	CASSQVDRLNTEAFF	TGCGCCAGCAGCCAAGTGGACAGACTGAACACTGAAGCTTTCTTT
.	.	TRBV5-1	TRBJ2-7	CASRSGGNSYEQYF	TGCGCCAGCAGGAGTGGCGGGAACTCCTACGAGCAGTACTTC
.	.	TRBV4-3	TRBJ1-1	CASSQFYRPETTTEAFF	TGCGCCAGCAGCCAGTTCTACAGACCAGAAACAACCACTGAAGCTTTCTTT
.	.	TRBV6-8	TRBJ2-4	CASSYDRGTFLAKNIQYF	TGTGCCAGCAGTTACGACCGAGGAACGTTCTTAGCCAAAAACATTCAGTACTTC
.	.	TRBV27	TRBJ2-7	CASSLGAGPTDEQYF	TGTGCCAGCAGTTTAGGGGCAGGCCCCACGGACGAGCAGTACTTC